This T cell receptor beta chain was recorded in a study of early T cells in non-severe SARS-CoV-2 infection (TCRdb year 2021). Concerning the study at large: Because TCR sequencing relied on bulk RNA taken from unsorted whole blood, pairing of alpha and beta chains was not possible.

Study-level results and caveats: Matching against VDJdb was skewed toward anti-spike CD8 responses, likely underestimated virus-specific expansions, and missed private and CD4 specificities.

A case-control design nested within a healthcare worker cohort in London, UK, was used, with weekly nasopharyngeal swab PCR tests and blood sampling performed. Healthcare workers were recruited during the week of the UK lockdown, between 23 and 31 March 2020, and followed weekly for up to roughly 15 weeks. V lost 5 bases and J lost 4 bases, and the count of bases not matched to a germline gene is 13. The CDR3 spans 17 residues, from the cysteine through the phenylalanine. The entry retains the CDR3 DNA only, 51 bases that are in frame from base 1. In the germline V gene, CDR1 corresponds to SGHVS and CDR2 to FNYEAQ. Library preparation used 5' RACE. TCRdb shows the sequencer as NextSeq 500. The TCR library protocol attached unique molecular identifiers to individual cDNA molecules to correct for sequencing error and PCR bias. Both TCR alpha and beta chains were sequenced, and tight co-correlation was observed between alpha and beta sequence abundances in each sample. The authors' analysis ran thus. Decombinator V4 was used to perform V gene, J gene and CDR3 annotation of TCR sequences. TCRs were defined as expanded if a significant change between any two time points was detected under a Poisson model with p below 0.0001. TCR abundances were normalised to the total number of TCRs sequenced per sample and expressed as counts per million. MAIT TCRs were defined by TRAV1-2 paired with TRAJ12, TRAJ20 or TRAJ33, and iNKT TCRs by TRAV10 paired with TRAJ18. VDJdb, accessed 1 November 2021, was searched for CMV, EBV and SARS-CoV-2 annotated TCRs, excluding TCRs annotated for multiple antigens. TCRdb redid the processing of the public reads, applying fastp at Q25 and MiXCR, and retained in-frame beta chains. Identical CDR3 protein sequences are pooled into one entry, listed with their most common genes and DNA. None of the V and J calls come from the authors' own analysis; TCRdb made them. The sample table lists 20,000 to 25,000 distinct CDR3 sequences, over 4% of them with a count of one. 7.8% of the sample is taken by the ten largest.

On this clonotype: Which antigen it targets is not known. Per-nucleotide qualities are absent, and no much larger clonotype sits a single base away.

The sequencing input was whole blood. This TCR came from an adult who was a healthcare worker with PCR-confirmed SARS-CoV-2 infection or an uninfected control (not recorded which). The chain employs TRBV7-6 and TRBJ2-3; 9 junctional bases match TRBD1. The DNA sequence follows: TGTGCCAGCAGCCCAGCAGGACAGGGGTATCGAGCAGATACGCAGTATTTT. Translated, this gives CASSPAGQGYRADTQYF.